These 15 T cell receptor beta chains were all obtained from the same sample, sequenced in a study of OX40 agonist ivuxolimab in advanced cancers. Assay used: immunoSEQ multiplex PCR; TCRdb lists only in-frame clones, some missing. This table has about 86,000 clones, about 89% appearing once. The sequences come from CD4+ or CD8+ T cells sorted from blood, collected in a trial of the OX40 agonist ivuxolimab. All receptors derive from an adult with an advanced solid tumor such as melanoma, head and neck, liver or kidney cancer.

The CDR3 region has the DNA TGTGCCAGCAGCGGCCAGGGTTTCTACGAGCAGTACTTC. It is translated as CASSGQGFYEQYF. The chain links TRBV9 to TRBJ2-7, with D tentatively TRBD1 (5 bases). Looked up from germline, CDR1 is SGDLS and CDR2 is YYNGEE. V lost 3 bases to trimming and J lost 3 bases, with 10 bases between them. The CDR3 sequence is 13 residues long.

The CDR3 sequence is CASSLVTGPTGELFF. The CDR3, as DNA: TGTGCCAGCAGCTTAGTTACAGGCCCCACCGGGGAGCTGTTTTTT. The rearrangement links TRBV7-6 to TRBJ2-2; perhaps TRBD1 as D (5 bases). CDR1 is SGHVS, CDR2 FNYEAQ, per germline. The CDR3 is 15 amino acids. Trimming shortened V by 1 base and J by 4 bases, and 10 bases separated the two germline ends.

The rearrangement joins TRBV6-5 to TRBJ2-2; tentative D call: TRBD2 (6 bases). This CDR3 contains 14 residues. V was pared by 6 bases and J by 6 bases, with 14 bases between. Germline CDR1 reads MNHEY; CDR2 reads SVGAGI. CDR3 nucleotides: TGTGCCAGCAGCCGACTAGTCGGGGCCGGGGAGCTGTTTTTT. Protein sequence: CASSRLVGAGELFF.

The chain is built from TRBV28 and TRBJ2-7; unclear D gene. The ends were cut back, 6 bases at V and 3 bases at J, with 3 bases in the middle. The CDR3 contains 10 residues. The germline V gene encodes CDR1 MDHEN and CDR2 SYDVKM. In nucleotides, the CDR3 is TGTGCCAGCAGGGACTACGAGCAGTACTTC. Translating it yields CASRDYEQYF.

This sequence joins TRBV30 and TRBJ2-1; 7 nucleotides agree with TRBD1. CDR1 and CDR2 (germline): GTSNPN, SVGIG (reference sequence). Trimming cost V 2 bases and J 1 base; bases outside gene matches: 8. CDR3 length: 16 amino acids. In DNA form, the CDR3 reads TGTGCCTGGAGTTATAGGGGGCTAAGGTCCTACAATGAGCAGTTCTTC. As protein: CAWSYRGLRSYNEQFF.

This sequence joins TRBV27 and TRBJ2-7, with D perhaps TRBD2 (5 bases). The CDR3 length is 13 residues. Germline CDR1 and CDR2: MNHEY and SMNVEV (reference sequence). V lost 2 bases and J 3 bases, leaving 8 bases between the germline ends. DNA of the CDR3: TGTGCCAGCAGTTTACGGGGAAACTACGAGCAGTACTTC. Its protein is CASSLRGNYEQYF.

V usage is TRBV6-1 and J usage is TRBJ1-2; 7 bases match TRBD1. Trimming cost V 1 base and J 4 bases; bases outside gene matches: 15. Germline lookup yields CDR1 MNHNS and CDR2 SASEGT. CDR3 length equals 18 residues. CDR3 loop: CASSEEVGATGVPYGYTF. The CDR3 DNA sequence: TGTGCCAGCAGTGAAGAGGTGGGAGCTACAGGGGTTCCCTATGGCTACACCTTC.

This chain uses TRBV21-1 with TRBJ2-6; the table's D call TRBD2 went unverified against the DNA. TRBV21-1 constitutes a pseudogene. The CDR3 covers 15 residues. The CDR3 here is CASLAQTSGANVLTF. The CDR3 region has the DNA TGTGCCAGTCTTGCTCAGACTTCTGGGGCCAACGTCCTGACTTTC.

V gene TRBV28 combines with J gene TRBJ2-1; D not certain. Germline CDR1 is MDHEN and CDR2 is SYDVKM. V shed 3 bases and J shed 0 bases, with 9 bases lying between them. The CDR3 loop spans 15 amino acids. The DNA for the CDR3 is TGTGCCAGCAGTTTGGGCGGAGCCTCCTACAATGAGCAGTTCTTC. Its protein product is CASSLGGASYNEQFF.

The genes are TRBV28 and TRBJ2-2; D gene uncertain. This CDR3 has 16 amino acids. Germline-derived CDR1 and CDR2 are MDHEN and SYDVKM. V was cut by 2 bases and J by 4 bases, with 14 bases left in between. CDR3 amino acids: CASSLLPSWGTGELFF. CDR3 DNA: TGTGCCAGCAGTTTACTCCCCTCTTGGGGCACCGGGGAGCTGTTTTTT.

The genes are TRBV7-2 and TRBJ1-1; D unclear. The CDR3 covers 13 residues. Germline lookup yields CDR1 SGHTA and CDR2 FQGNSA. V was trimmed by 5 bases and J by 4 bases, leaving 11 bases between them. The CDR3 loop is CASSRQGSTEAFF. The CDR3 coding sequence is TGTGCCAGCAGCCGACAAGGGAGCACTGAAGCTTTCTTT.

This sequence joins TRBV18 and TRBJ1-1; D is perhaps TRBD1 (5 bases). The CDR3 spans 13 residues. Germline-derived CDR1 and CDR2 are KGHSH and LQKENI. Trimming removed 2 bases from V and 5 bases from J, with 9 bases in between. CDR3 region: CASSPGGRTEAFF. In nucleotides, the CDR3 is TGTGCCAGCTCACCAGGGGGGAGGACTGAAGCTTTCTTT.

The chain links TRBV6-1 to TRBJ1-2; TRBD1 is a possible D gene (6 bases). CDR3 size: 14 residues. The ends were cut back, 7 bases at V and 0 bases at J, with 12 bases in the middle. The germline gives CDR1 MNHNS, CDR2 SASEGT. In DNA, the CDR3 is TGTGCCAGCAAAGGGACATACGCTAACTATGGCTACACCTTC. It specifies CASKGTYANYGYTF.

V gene TRBV10-3 combines with J gene TRBJ1-1, with D perhaps matching TRBD1 (5 bases). This CDR3 has 14 amino acids. Deletions cut 6 bases from V and 5 bases from J, with 16 bases between. The germline gives CDR1 ENHRY, CDR2 SYGVKD. The CDR3 coding sequence is TGTGCCATCAGCGGTCCCAGGGAAGGGACTGAAGCTTTCTTT. It specifies CAISGPREGTEAFF.

The chain combines TRBV5-6 with TRBJ2-3; no firm D call. CDR1 and CDR2 (germline): SGHDT, YYEEEE. V was cut by 4 bases and J by 2 bases, with 5 bases left in between. The CDR3 is made up of 12 amino acids. CDR3 sequence (DNA): TGTGCCAGCAGCGTTTACACAGATACGCAGTATTTT. Its translation is CASSVYTDTQYF.